Following are 15 T cell receptor beta chains from one sample sequenced in a study of OX40 agonist ivuxolimab in advanced cancers. The data were produced by immunoSEQ multiplex PCR, yet TCRdb's version contains in-frame clones alone and is incomplete. There are about 61,000 clones in the sample; over 75% occur only once, and about a sixth lies in the top ten. The sequencing used CD4+ or CD8+ T cells sorted from blood, collected in a trial of the OX40 agonist ivuxolimab. The origin of the receptors is an adult with an advanced solid tumor such as melanoma, head and neck, liver or kidney cancer.

This clone occurred once. The chain combines TRBV12-1 with TRBJ2-7. TRBV12-1 is designated a pseudogene. This CDR3 has 14 amino acids. The DNA of the CDR3 is TGTGCCAGCAGCCCGGGACGTCCTAACCACGAGCAGTACTTC. Translated, it gives CASSPGRPNHEQYF.

This chain links TRBV5-1 with TRBJ2-1; D is uncertain. V lost 5 bases and J lost 9, with 15 bases in between. Germline CDR1 reads SGHRS; CDR2 reads YFSETQ. The CDR3 has 13 amino acids. The CDR3 DNA sequence: TGCGCCAGCAGTTTGTCTGGCGAGACTGAGCAGTTCTTC. It specifies CASSLSGETEQFF.

The count of this clone is one. The gene calls are TRBV27 and TRBJ2-1, with 11 bases identical to TRBD2. This CDR3 has 15 amino acids. V trimming: 2 bases; J trimming: 5 bases; junction bases outside the gene matches: 2. Per the germline V gene, CDR1 is MNHEY and CDR2 is SMNVEV (reference sequence). In DNA, the CDR3 is TGTGCCAGCAGTTTAGGGACTAGCGGTAACAATGAGCAGTTCTTC. The encoded protein is CASSLGTSGNNEQFF.

The chain combines TRBV5-1 with TRBJ2-1; 10 nucleotides agree with TRBD2. With 4 bases clipped from V and 0 bases from J, the junction kept 10 bases outside the gene matches. Germline V gene lookup returns CDR1 SGHRS and CDR2 YFSETQ. The length of the CDR3 is 18 residues. The DNA of the CDR3 is TGCGCCAGCAGCCCGGCTCTAGCGGGAGTGAGCTCCTACAATGAGCAGTTCTTC. Its translation is CASSPALAGVSSYNEQFF.

In DNA, the CDR3 is TGCGCCAGCCGGGACGATTCCTACGAGCAGTACTTC. Its translation: CASRDDSYEQYF. The chain couples TRBV5-1 to TRBJ2-7; D possibly uses TRBD1 or TRBD2 (5 bases each). The CDR3 covers 12 residues. Per the germline V gene, CDR1 is SGHRS and CDR2 is YFSETQ. Trimming took off 7 bases at V and 1 base at J, with 9 bases between the two ends.

The chain links TRBV25-1 to TRBJ2-7; unclear D gene. The germline V gene has CDR1 MGHDK and CDR2 SYGVNS. Trimming pared 5 bases from V and 0 bases from J, leaving 8 bases between. This CDR3 has 13 amino acids. The CDR3 sequence: CASSLDHSYEQYF. The CDR3 nucleotides read TGTGCCAGCAGTTTGGACCACTCCTACGAGCAGTACTTC.

The V call is TRBV27, the J call TRBJ2-7; possibly TRBD2 for D (8 bases). Germline loops: CDR1 MNHEY, CDR2 SMNVEV (reference sequence). Trimming stripped 6 bases from V and 1 base from J, with 25 bases between. CDR3 length: 18 residues. The CDR3 nucleotides read TGTGCCAGCAGCTCCCTAGGGGGCAGCGGGAGCGAATCCTACGAGCAGTACTTC. It is translated as CASSSLGGSGSESYEQYF.

The rearrangement links TRBV28 to TRBJ2-2; 13 positions agree with TRBD2. V trimming: 1 base; J trimming: 7 bases; junction bases outside the gene matches: 18. Germline assignment: CDR1 MDHEN and CDR2 SYDVKM. This CDR3 has 21 residues. DNA of the CDR3: TGTGCCAGCAGTTTATACCCCCCCACTAGCGGGAGGGAAAGGGCGTACGGGGAGCTGTTTTTT. Its protein is CASSLYPPTSGRERAYGELFF.

The gene calls are TRBV7-9 and TRBJ2-2, with D perhaps matching TRBD2 (5 bases). The V gene's germline CDR1 is SEHNR and CDR2 FQNEAQ (reference sequence). V was clipped by 6 bases and J by 6 bases, with 11 bases between them. The CDR3 totals 13 residues. In DNA form, the CDR3 reads TGTGCCAGCAGTTCTCCGGGGTCCGGGGAGCTGTTTTTT. It encodes CASSSPGSGELFF.

The chain combines TRBV5-6 with TRBJ2-5; no firm D call. The germline gives CDR1 SGHDT, CDR2 YYEEEE. The CDR3 is made up of 14 amino acids. The V end was cut by 1 base, the J end by 3 bases, with 10 bases between. CDR3 amino acids: CASSLNVPKETQYF. DNA for the CDR3: TGTGCCAGCAGCTTGAACGTTCCGAAAGAGACCCAGTACTTC. Complete variable domain (other parts from reference TRBV5-6 and TRBJ2-5): DAGVTQSPTHLIKTRGQQVTLRCSPKSGHDTVSWYQQALGQGPQFIFQYYEEEERQRGNFPDRFSGHQFPNYSSELNVNALLLGDSALYLCASSLNVPKETQYFGPGTRLLVL.

This sequence joins TRBV7-9 and TRBJ2-7, with TRBD1 matching 8 bases. J was trimmed by 3 bases and V by 1 base; bases with no gene match: 8. Germline CDR1 and CDR2: SEHNR and FQNEAQ (reference sequence). The CDR3 is made up of 16 amino acids. CDR3 nucleotide sequence: TGTGCCAGCAGCTTAGAGAGCGGACAGGGCGACTACGAGCAGTACTTC. Its protein is CASSLESGQGDYEQYF.

This chain links TRBV5-5 with TRBJ2-5; TRBD2 might be the D (6 bases). Trimming took 0 bases from V and 4 from J, leaving 13 bases between them. The CDR3 is 15 amino acids. Germline values: CDR1 SGHKS, CDR2 YYEKEE (reference sequence). The CDR3 is CASSLEARRGETQYF. CDR3 nucleotide sequence: TGTGCCAGCAGCTTGGAGGCCCGGAGGGGAGAGACCCAGTACTTC.

A single count supports this clone. The chain carries TRBV28 and TRBJ2-3, with unresolved D. With 5 bases removed from V and 8 bases from J, the gap between germline ends came to 23 bases. The CDR3 covers 16 residues. CDR1 is MDHEN, CDR2 SYDVKM, per germline. This CDR3 reads CASSPSRYRAQGTQYF. The CDR3 bases are TGTGCCAGCAGTCCCAGTCGGTATCGGGCCCAAGGTACGCAGTATTTT.

The chain carries TRBV9 and TRBJ2-1, with D possibly being TRBD2 (5 bases). Trimming left V 0 bases short and J 9 bases short, with 16 bases between. Germline V gives CDR1 SGDLS, CDR2 YYNGEE. CDR3 length: 15 amino acids. The CDR3 loop reads CASSVEVGARGEQFF. Written as DNA, the CDR3 is TGTGCCAGCAGCGTAGAGGTGGGAGCCCGAGGTGAGCAGTTCTTC. The full variable domain, with the rest looked up from reference TRBV9 and TRBJ2-1, is DSGVTQTPKHLITATGQRVTLRCSPRSGDLSVYWYQQSLDQGLQFLIQYYNGEERAKGNILERFSAQQFPDLHSELNLSSLELGDSALYFCASSVEVGARGEQFFGPGTRLTVL.

This chain joins TRBV27 and TRBJ2-2; 14 bases line up with TRBD2. V trimming: 5 bases; J trimming: 3 bases; junction bases outside the gene matches: 5. The germline V gene encodes CDR1 MNHEY and CDR2 SMNVEV (reference sequence). The CDR3 covers 17 residues. The CDR3 bases are TGTGCCAGCAGTACGGGACTAGCGGGAGCATACACCGGGGAGCTGTTTTTT. Translated, it gives CASSTGLAGAYTGELFF.